The rows below give T cell receptor beta chains drawn from one sample of a study of T cell responses to AZD1222 COVID-19 vaccine. Only in-frame clones appear in the TCRdb table, and some are missing; sequencing was by immunoSEQ multiplex PCR. This table has about 160,000 clones, roughly 90% appearing once. This specimen was peripheral blood, taken 28 days after the second AZD1222 dose. The receptors derive from an adult who received the AZD1222 COVID-19 vaccine. Both conserved end residues are part of each CDR3. The order of the fields is D gene, clone size, V gene, J gene, CDR3 protein, CDR3 DNA. The D gene is left open where the match is weak. Expanded clones are given a class, and other clones once, few, many or no size at all.

TRBD1	NA	TRBV29-1	TRBJ1-2	CSAADRGDGYTF	TGCAGCGCCGCCGACAGGGGTGATGGCTACACCTTC
NA	NA	TRBV3-1/TRBV3-2	TRBJ1-2	CASSQGVANYGYTF	TGTGCCAGCAGCCAAGGGGTGGCTAACTATGGCTACACCTTC
NA	NA	TRBV5-4	TRBJ1-6	CASSLRTANSPLHF	TGTGCCAGCAGCTTGCGGACAGCCAATTCACCCCTCCACTTT
NA	NA	TRBV29-1	TRBJ2-1	CSVVSQGTYNEQFF	TGCAGCGTTGTTAGTCAGGGAACCTACAATGAGCAGTTCTTC
NA	NA	TRBV5-1	TRBJ2-1	CASSSKESSYNEQFF	TGCGCCAGCAGCTCGAAAGAGAGCTCCTACAATGAGCAGTTCTTC
NA	few	TRBV12-3/TRBV12-4	TRBJ2-2	CASSGYKYGELFF	TGTGCCAGCAGCGGTTACAAATACGGGGAGCTGTTTTTT
TRBD2	NA	TRBV7-3	TRBJ2-3	CASSLRRTSGDTQYF	TGTGCCAGCAGCTTAAGACGAACTAGCGGGGATACGCAGTATTTT
NA	NA	TRBV7-2	TRBJ1-1	CASSLREAFF	TGTGCCAGCAGCTTAAGAGAAGCTTTCTTT
NA	NA	TRBV15	TRBJ1-1	CATSRDWGAGEAFF	TGTGCCACCAGCAGAGATTGGGGGGCGGGGGAAGCTTTCTTT
NA	NA	TRBV5-1	TRBJ1-1	CASSLVPGGYGATEAFF	TGCGCCAGCAGCTTGGTCCCCGGGGGGTACGGCGCCACTGAAGCTTTCTTT
NA	NA	TRBV6-2/TRBV6-3	TRBJ2-7	CASSYRDSTYEQYF	TGTGCCAGCAGTTACCGAGACAGTACCTACGAGCAGTACTTC
TRBD2	NA	TRBV3-1/TRBV3-2	TRBJ2-1	CASSQLGGANEQFF	TGTGCCAGCAGCCAACTCGGGGGGGCCAATGAGCAGTTCTTC
NA	NA	TRBV30	TRBJ1-6	CAWRKDSYSPLHF	TGTGCCTGGAGAAAAGACAGTTATTCACCCCTCCACTTT
TRBD1	few	TRBV19	TRBJ1-5	CASSLQGEQPQHF	TGTGCCAGTAGCCTACAGGGGGAACAGCCCCAGCATTTT
NA	NA	TRBV5-1	TRBJ2-7	CASTTDVGGEQYF	TGCGCCAGCACTACGGACGTGGGGGGAGAGCAGTACTTC
NA	NA	TRBV7-8	TRBJ1-1	CASSRAMNTEAFF	TGTGCCAGCAGCCGAGCCATGAACACTGAAGCTTTCTTT
NA	once	TRBV10-1	TRBJ1-1	CASSDPPNTEAFF	TGCGCCAGCAGTGATCCTCCGAACACTGAAGCTTTCTTT
TRBD1	NA	TRBV10-2	TRBJ1-5	CASSVGTGANQPQHF	TGCGCCAGCAGTGTAGGGACAGGTGCCAATCAGCCCCAGCATTTT
NA	NA	TRBV6-5	TRBJ2-7	CAISTGSPYEQYF	TGTGCCATTTCGACAGGTTCTCCCTACGAGCAGTACTTC
NA	NA	TRBV7-9	TRBJ1-2	CASSLARGLTGGYTF	TGTGCCAGCAGCTTAGCCCGAGGCCTCACGGGTGGCTACACCTTC
NA	once	TRBV7-9	TRBJ1-1	CASSPGFMNTEAFF	TGTGCCAGCAGCCCAGGGTTTATGAACACTGAAGCTTTCTTT
NA	once	TRBV3-1/TRBV3-2	TRBJ1-4	CASSQETGLNEKLFF	TGTGCCAGCAGCCAAGAAACGGGACTCAATGAAAAACTGTTTTTT
NA	NA	TRBV5-4	TRBJ1-6	CASSQWTDNSPLHF	TGTGCCAGCAGCCAATGGACAGACAATTCACCCCTCCACTTT
TRBD1	NA	TRBV4-3	TRBJ1-6	CASSPLRQGYNSPLHF	TGCGCCAGCAGCCCCCTCAGACAGGGCTATAATTCACCCCTCCACTTT
NA	NA	TRBV5-6	TRBJ1-2	CASSLGSGYTF	TGTGCCAGCAGCTTGGGGTCCGGCTACACCTTC
TRBD1	NA	TRBV19	TRBJ2-5	CASSILPGQGQETQYF	TGTGCCAGTAGTATCTTACCGGGACAGGGGCAAGAGACCCAGTACTTC
NA	NA	TRBV11-2	TRBJ1-6	CASSLQISSPLHF	TGTGCCAGCAGCTTACAGATTAGTTCACCCCTCCACTTT
NA	NA	TRBV10-1	TRBJ2-1	CASSETPNNEQFF	TGCGCCAGCAGTGAAACACCAAACAATGAGCAGTTCTTC
NA	NA	TRBV5-1	TRBJ2-5	CASSLNGQETQYF	TGCGCCAGCAGCTTGAACGGCCAAGAGACCCAGTACTTC
NA	NA	TRBV19	TRBJ1-2	CASSTRDTGNYGYTF	TGTGCCAGTAGTACCCGGGACACCGGGAACTATGGCTACACCTTC
TRBD1	once	TRBV6-5	TRBJ1-5	CASSSGGTGGKPQHF	TGTGCCAGCAGTTCCGGAGGGACAGGGGGTAAACCCCAGCATTTT
NA	NA	TRBV10-1	TRBJ1-6	CASSPRGQEVCGTSSPLHF	TGCGCCAGCAGCCCCCGGGGGCAGGAGGTGTGTGGGACCAGTTCACCCCTCCACTTT
NA	NA	TRBV18	TRBJ1-6	CASSPDSRGSLHF	TGTGCCAGCTCACCAGATTCTCGTGGGTCCCTCCACTTT
NA	NA	TRBV5-6	TRBJ1-6	CASSLGWNSPLHF	TGTGCCAGCAGCTTGGGGTGGAATTCACCCCTCCACTTT
NA	once	TRBV4-3	TRBJ1-5	CASSQYRDSNQPQHF	TGCGCCAGCAGCCAATACCGGGATAGCAATCAGCCCCAGCATTTT
NA	NA	TRBV27	TRBJ2-5	CASSLSPGRQETQYF	TGTGCCAGCAGTTTATCCCCCGGCAGACAAGAGACCCAGTACTTC
NA	NA	TRBV5-4	TRBJ1-6	CASSLGGVSSYNSPLHF	TGTGCCAGCAGCTTGGGGGGCGTCAGCTCCTATAATTCACCCCTCCACTTT
NA	NA	TRBV5-1	TRBJ2-5	CASSLVNQQETQYF	TGCGCCAGCAGCTTGGTGAACCAACAAGAGACCCAGTACTTC
NA	NA	TRBV19	TRBJ2-6	CASSPQGPSSGANVLTF	TGTGCCAGTAGTCCTCAGGGGCCTAGCTCTGGGGCCAACGTCCTGACTTTC
TRBD1	NA	TRBV10-3	TRBJ1-5	CAMGQGDQPQHF	TGTGCCATGGGACAGGGCGATCAGCCCCAGCATTTT
NA	NA	TRBV4-2	TRBJ2-7	CASSQVGREQYF	TGTGCCAGCAGCCAAGTAGGGCGCGAGCAGTACTTC
NA	NA	TRBV30	TRBJ1-1	CAWSPQVNTEAFF	TGTGCCTGGAGTCCACAGGTGAACACTGAAGCTTTCTTT
NA	NA	TRBV7-6	TRBJ1-2	CASSADGEYGYTF	TGTGCCAGCAGCGCGGACGGAGAATATGGCTACACCTTC
NA	NA	TRBV11-2	TRBJ1-2	CASSPRQPRYSGYTF	TGTGCCAGCAGCCCAAGACAGCCTCGATACTCTGGCTACACCTTC
NA	NA	TRBV19	TRBJ2-7	CASSPVSRGYEQYF	TGTGCCAGTAGTCCCGTTTCCAGAGGCTACGAGCAGTACTTC
NA	NA	TRBV28	TRBJ1-5	CASSLGPHPNQPQHF	TGTGCCAGCAGTTTAGGACCCCACCCCAATCAGCCCCAGCATTTT
NA	once	TRBV11-2	TRBJ2-3	CASSLDLPGQFRADTQYF	TGTGCCAGCAGCTTAGATCTTCCAGGGCAGTTTAGGGCAGATACGCAGTATTTT
NA	NA	TRBV6-5	TRBJ1-4	CASSGREFEKLFF	TGTGCCAGCTCCGGCAGGGAATTTGAAAAACTGTTTTTT
TRBD2	NA	TRBV4-3	TRBJ2-1	CASSENFSGASADNEQFF	TGCGCCAGCAGTGAAAATTTTAGCGGGGCCAGCGCCGACAATGAGCAGTTCTTC